This TCR beta chain originates from a study of blood T cell repertoires in COVID-19. Study overall: Sites in the United States, Italy and Spain provided acute and convalescent COVID-19 samples.

Individuals drawn from 20 to 25 US areas were about 18 to 100 years old. Using immunoSEQ multiplex PCR, the repertoire was profiled, and TCRdb retains in-frame clones only, with some absent. The sample lists approximately 280,000 clones, almost 90% occurring once. The CDR3 has 17 residues. CDR1 and CDR2 (germline): LGHNA, YNFKEQ. Losses at the gene ends were 3 bases for V and 3 bases for J; bases not matched to a gene: 6. This clone was counted a few times. Sequenced: PBMCs or T cells enriched from blood (not recorded which). This TCR was sampled from a woman in her late teens or twenties with acute COVID-19. The chain recombines TRBV4-2 with TRBJ2-2; 11 bases match TRBD1. The CDR3 loop reads CASSHLGQGADTGELFF. DNA for the CDR3: TGTGCCAGCAGCCACCTCGGACAGGGGGCAGACACCGGGGAGCTGTTTTTT.